A single sample gave rise to the 13 T cell receptor beta chains below, sequenced in a study of graft-versus-host responses after intestinal transplantation. Clones were read by immunoSEQ multiplex PCR, and TCRdb kept only the in-frame ones, dropping some. The table includes 13,000 to 15,000 clones, more than 30% detected once. The culture paired around 200,000 irradiated violet-dye-labeled stimulators with around 200,000 CFSE-labeled responders. Sequences were derived from alloreactive CD8+ T cells from a mixed lymphocyte reaction culture, sampled before intestinal transplant. Subset indicated: CFSE-low proliferating T cells sorted from roughly six-day pre-transplant mixed lymphocyte reaction (GvH or HvG direction). Source of these receptors: a human patient who received an intestinal transplant.

The gene calls are TRBV7-8 and TRBJ2-1; TRBD2 matches 11 bases. This CDR3 has 15 amino acids. Unmatched junction bases numbered 1, after V lost 4 bases and J lost 2 bases. CDR1 and CDR2 (germline): SGHVS, FQNEAQ. The CDR3, as DNA: TGTGCCAGCAGCTCGACTAGCGGGGCCTACAATGAGCAGTTCTTC. Translation: CASSSTSGAYNEQFF.

In its sample, this clone is medium-sized. The chain joins TRBV7-3 to TRBJ2-1; possible D gene TRBD2, 5 bases. V was trimmed by 5 bases and J by 3 bases, leaving 11 bases between them. The length of the CDR3 is 14 residues. Germline V gene data show CDR1 as SGHTA and CDR2 as FQGTGA. In DNA, the CDR3 is TGTGCCAGCAGCCTTTTAGGAGGCTACAATGAGCAGTTCTTC. Translation gives CASSLLGGYNEQFF.

This clone was recorded a few times. In nucleotides, the CDR3 is TGCGCCAGCAGCCAAGTGGAGGGAATCTACGAGCAGTACTTC. The encoded protein is CASSQVEGIYEQYF. J is TRBJ2-7 and V is TRBV4-3; maybe TRBD2 (6 bases). Germline V gives CDR1 LGHNA, CDR2 YSLEER. The ends were cut back, 1 base at V and 3 bases at J, with 10 bases in the middle. The CDR3 is made up of 14 amino acids.

The chain is built from TRBV2 and TRBJ1-3; D is undetermined. CDR1 is SNHLY and CDR2 is FYNNEI in the germline V gene. This CDR3 has 15 residues. V lost 2 bases and J lost 8, with 16 bases in between. Written as DNA, the CDR3 is TGTGCCAGCAGTGAATGGAAATCGGGATGGGACACCATATATTTT. Protein product: CASSEWKSGWDTIYF.

V usage is TRBV28 and J usage is TRBJ2-7; 7 nucleotides agree with TRBD2. The length of the CDR3 is 17 residues. Germline V lookup: CDR1 MDHEN, CDR2 SYDVKM. The trim removed 3 bases at V and 5 bases at J, leaving 16 bases unmatched. This chain's CDR3 is CASSFPSDAGGGHEQYF. DNA of the CDR3: TGTGCCAGCAGTTTTCCTTCGGACGCAGGCGGGGGACACGAGCAGTACTTC.

This clone appeared once. The chain is built from TRBV11-2 and TRBJ1-1; D perhaps matches TRBD1 (6 bases). CDR1 and CDR2 from the germline V gene are SGHAT and FQNNGV. The CDR3 is 13 amino acids. The V and J ends lost 6 bases and 2 bases respectively, with 10 bases between them. CDR3 DNA sequence: TGTGCCAGCAGTCGAGGGGGAAACACTGAAGCTTTCTTT. It is translated as CASSRGGNTEAFF.

This clone occurred a few times. The rearrangement links TRBV6-6 to TRBJ2-7; D remains ambiguous. Germline CDR1 and CDR2: MNHNY and SVGAGI (reference sequence). The CDR3 is 14 residues long. V was cut by 6 bases and J by 3 bases, with 15 bases left in between. The CDR3 protein is CASSQNPSGYEQYF. The CDR3, as DNA: TGTGCCAGCAGCCAAAATCCCTCAGGCTACGAGCAGTACTTC.

This chain joins TRBV19 and TRBJ1-2; D is unresolved. Germline values: CDR1 LNHDA, CDR2 SQIVND (reference sequence). The ends were cut back, 6 bases at V and 7 bases at J, with 12 bases in the middle. CDR3 size: 12 residues. The CDR3 sequence: CASSRLGGGYTF. For the CDR3, the DNA is TGTGCCAGTAGCCGCCTCGGAGGTGGCTACACCTTC.

The V and J genes are TRBV29-1 and TRBJ2-1; D is perhaps TRBD2 (6 bases). The germline V gene encodes CDR1 SQVTM and CDR2 ANQGSEA. The CDR3 length is 13 residues. V lost 3 bases, J lost 6 bases, and 12 bases lay in between. The CDR3 DNA follows: TGCAGCGTTGAGGAGGGTTTCGGCAATGAGCAGTTCTTC. Protein product: CSVEEGFGNEQFF.

This clone was recorded a few times. In DNA, the CDR3 is TGCAGCGTTGAAGGGGTAGGGACAGAAGAGACCCAGTACTTC. Translation: CSVEGVGTEETQYF. V usage is TRBV29-1 and J usage is TRBJ2-5, with 7 bases matching TRBD1. Germline V gene data show CDR1 as SQVTM and CDR2 as ANQGSEA. The ends lost 1 base at V and 3 bases at J; junction bases unmatched: 5. CDR3 length: 14 residues.

The chain recombines TRBV6-1 with TRBJ2-3; 7 bases match TRBD2. Per the germline V gene, CDR1 is MNHNS and CDR2 is SASEGT. The V and J ends lost 4 bases and 4 bases, in that order; junction bases with no gene match: 14. There are 17 residues in the CDR3. DNA of the CDR3: TGTGCCAGCAGTGTAATGGTGTCGGGGGGAAGGGCAGATACGCAGTATTTT. Amino acids: CASSVMVSGGRADTQYF.

This clone is medium-sized. The chain joins TRBV30 to TRBJ1-3, with no clear D. Looked up from germline, CDR1 is GTSNPN and CDR2 is SVGIG (reference sequence). V shed 5 bases and J shed 0 bases, with 8 bases lying between them. The CDR3 runs to 13 residues. This CDR3 is CAWAWFSGNTIYF. The CDR3 nucleotides are TGTGCCTGGGCGTGGTTCTCTGGAAACACCATATATTTT.

This clone turned up a few times. This chain joins TRBV5-1 and TRBJ2-7; 11 nucleotides agree with TRBD1. Germline V gives CDR1 SGHRS, CDR2 YFSETQ. The CDR3 runs 15 residues. Trimming cost V 0 bases and J 5 bases; bases outside gene matches: 4. The CDR3 region has the DNA TGCGCCAGCAGCTTGGGGACAGGGGGCCGGGACGAGCAGTACTTC. The encoded protein is CASSLGTGGRDEQYF. Full variable domain (remainder filled in from reference TRBV5-1 and TRBJ2-7): KAGVTQTPRYLIKTRGQQVTLSCSPISGHRSVSWYQQTPGQGLQFLFEYFSETQRNKGNFPGRFSGRQFSNSRSEMNVSTLELGDSALYLCASSLGTGGRDEQYFGPGTRLTVT.